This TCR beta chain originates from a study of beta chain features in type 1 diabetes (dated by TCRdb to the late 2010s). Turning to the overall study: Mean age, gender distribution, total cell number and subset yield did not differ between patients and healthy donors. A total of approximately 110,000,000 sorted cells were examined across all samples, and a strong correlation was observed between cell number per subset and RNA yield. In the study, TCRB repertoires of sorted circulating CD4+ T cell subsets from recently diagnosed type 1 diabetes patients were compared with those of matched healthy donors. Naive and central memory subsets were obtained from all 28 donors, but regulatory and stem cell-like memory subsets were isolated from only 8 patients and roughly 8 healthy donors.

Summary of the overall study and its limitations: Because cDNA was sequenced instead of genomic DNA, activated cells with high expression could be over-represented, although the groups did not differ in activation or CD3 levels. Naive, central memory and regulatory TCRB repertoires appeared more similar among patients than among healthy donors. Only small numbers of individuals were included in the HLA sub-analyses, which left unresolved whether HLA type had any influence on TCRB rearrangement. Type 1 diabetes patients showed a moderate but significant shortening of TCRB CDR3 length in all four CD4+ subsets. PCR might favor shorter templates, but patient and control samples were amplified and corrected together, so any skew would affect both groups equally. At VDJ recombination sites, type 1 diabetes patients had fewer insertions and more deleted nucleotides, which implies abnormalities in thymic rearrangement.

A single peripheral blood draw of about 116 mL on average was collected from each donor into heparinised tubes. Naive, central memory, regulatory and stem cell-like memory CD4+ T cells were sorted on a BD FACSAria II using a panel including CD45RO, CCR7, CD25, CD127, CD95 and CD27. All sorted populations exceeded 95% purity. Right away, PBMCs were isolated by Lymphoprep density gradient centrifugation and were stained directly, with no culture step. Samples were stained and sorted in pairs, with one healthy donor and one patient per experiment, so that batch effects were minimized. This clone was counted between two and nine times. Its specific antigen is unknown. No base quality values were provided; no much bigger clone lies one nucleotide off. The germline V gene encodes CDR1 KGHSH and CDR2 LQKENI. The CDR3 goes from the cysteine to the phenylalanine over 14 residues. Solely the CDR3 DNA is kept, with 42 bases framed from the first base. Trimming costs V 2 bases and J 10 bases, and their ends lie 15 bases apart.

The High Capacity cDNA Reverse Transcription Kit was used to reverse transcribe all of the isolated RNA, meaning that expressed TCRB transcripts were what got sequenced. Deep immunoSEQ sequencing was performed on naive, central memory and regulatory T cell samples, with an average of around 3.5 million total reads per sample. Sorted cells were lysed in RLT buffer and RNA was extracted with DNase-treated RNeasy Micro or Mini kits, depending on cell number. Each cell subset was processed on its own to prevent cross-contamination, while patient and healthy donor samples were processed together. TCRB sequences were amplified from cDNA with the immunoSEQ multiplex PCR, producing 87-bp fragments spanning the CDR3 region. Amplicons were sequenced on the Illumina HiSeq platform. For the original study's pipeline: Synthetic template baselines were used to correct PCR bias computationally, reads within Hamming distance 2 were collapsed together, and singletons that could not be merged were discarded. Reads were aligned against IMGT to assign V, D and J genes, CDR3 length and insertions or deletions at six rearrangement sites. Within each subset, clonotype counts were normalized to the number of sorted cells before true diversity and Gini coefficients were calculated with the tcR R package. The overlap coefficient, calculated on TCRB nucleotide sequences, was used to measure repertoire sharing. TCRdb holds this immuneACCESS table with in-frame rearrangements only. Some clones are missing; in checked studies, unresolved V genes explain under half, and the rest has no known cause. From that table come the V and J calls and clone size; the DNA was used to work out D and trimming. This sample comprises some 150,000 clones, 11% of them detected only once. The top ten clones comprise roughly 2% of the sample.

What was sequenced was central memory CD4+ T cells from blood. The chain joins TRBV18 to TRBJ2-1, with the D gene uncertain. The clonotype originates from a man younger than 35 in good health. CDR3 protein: CASSPEALRDEQFF. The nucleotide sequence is TGTGCCAGCTCACCAGAAGCCCTTCGAGACGAGCAGTTCTTC.